Listed here are 32 T cell receptor beta chains from one sample, sequenced in a study of blood T cell repertoires in COVID-19. Assay used: immunoSEQ multiplex PCR; TCRdb lists only in-frame clones, some missing. The sample gives some 400,000 clones, around 87% of which show up once; about 1.5% is in the top ten. The sequencing input was PBMCs or T cells enriched from blood (not recorded which). The source is a man younger than 40 who had recovered from COVID-19.

The genes are TRBV30 and TRBJ1-1; D possibly corresponds to TRBD1 (5 bases). Germline CDR1 and CDR2: GTSNPN and SVGIG (reference sequence). V shed 4 bases and J shed 4 bases, with 13 bases lying between them. The CDR3 is 13 amino acids. For the CDR3, the DNA is TGTGCCTGGACAGGGCTGGAAGGCACTGAAGCTTTCTTT. This sequence encodes CAWTGLEGTEAFF.

Only one count was recorded for this clone. Just one base apart from a much larger clone, this may be a read error. The chain links TRBV7-9 to TRBJ2-7; 7 bases agree with TRBD1. V trimming: 2 bases; J trimming: 2 bases; junction bases outside the gene matches: 3. CDR3 length equals 14 residues. CDR1 and CDR2 (germline): SEHNR, FQNEAQ (reference sequence). The CDR3 spells CASSLRQGAYEQYF. CDR3 DNA: TGTGCCAGCAGCTTAAGGCAGGGGGCCTACGAGCAGTACTTC. The whole variable domain, remainder taken from reference TRBV7-9 and TRBJ2-7, is DTGVSQNPRHKITKRGQNVTFRCDPISEHNRLYWYRQTLGQGPEFLTYFQNEAQLEKSRLLSDRFSAERPKGSFSTLEIQRTEQGDSAMYLCASSLRQGAYEQYFGPGTRLTVT.

The chain couples TRBV2 to TRBJ1-2, with TRBD1 matching over 8 bases. The CDR3 extends over 11 amino acids. Germline lookup yields CDR1 SNHLY and CDR2 FYNNEI. Unmatched junction bases numbered 4, after V lost 8 bases and J lost 8 bases. The CDR3 region has the DNA TGTGCCAGCCAGGGGGCGGGCGGCTACACCTTC. Encoded protein: CASQGAGGYTF.

This chain joins TRBV6-2 or TRBV6-3 and TRBJ2-3; a weak D match, TRBD1 (6 bases). The CDR3 loop spans 13 amino acids. The V end lost 5 bases, the J end lost 6 bases, and 12 bases lay between the germline ends. CDR1 and CDR2 (germline): MNHEY, SVGEGT. CDR3 nucleotide sequence: TGTGCCAGCAGTAGCCACAGGGACGATACGCAGTATTTT. It yields the protein CASSSHRDDTQYF.

This sequence joins TRBV9 and TRBJ1-2; no clear D. Trimming shortened V by 0 bases and J by 7 bases, and 19 bases separated the two germline ends. The germline V gene encodes CDR1 SGDLS and CDR2 YYNGEE. The length of the CDR3 is 16 residues. DNA of the CDR3: TGTGCCAGCAGCGTAGTTTTTAATGCGAGAAAAAGTGGCTACACCTTC. It yields the protein CASSVVFNARKSGYTF.

The chain employs TRBV11-2 and TRBJ1-6; D is unresolved. V was pared by 3 bases and J by 7 bases, with 10 bases between. Germline lookup yields CDR1 SGHAT and CDR2 FQNNGV. This CDR3 has 14 residues. The CDR3 DNA reads TGTGCCAGCAGCTTCTTCGCCAGAAATTCACCCCTCCACTTT. Translated: CASSFFARNSPLHF.

Turning to this clone: Within the sample, other DNA sequences also encode this same CDR3. The V call is TRBV19, the J call TRBJ1-5; no clear D. CDR3 length: 12 amino acids. Germline V CDR1 and CDR2: LNHDA, SQIVND (reference sequence). Trimming left V 3 bases short and J 7 bases short, with 7 bases between. CDR3 nucleotide sequence: TGTGCCAGTAGTATCGGCGGACAGCCCCAGCATTTT. It is translated as CASSIGGQPQHF.

The V and J genes are TRBV11-2 and TRBJ1-2; D gene uncertain. The CDR3 covers 13 residues. In germline, CDR1 is SGHAT, CDR2 FQNNGV. Trimming stripped 8 bases from V and 3 bases from J, with 13 bases between. The CDR3, as DNA: TGTGCCAGCCATGGAGGGTTGGACTATGGCTACACCTTC. Protein sequence: CASHGGLDYGYTF.

The J gene is TRBJ2-7, the V gene TRBV10-3; 7 positions agree with TRBD1. Germline CDR1 is ENHRY and CDR2 is SYGVKD. The CDR3 sequence is 16 residues long. Trimming cost V 10 bases and J 7 bases; bases outside gene matches: 22. The CDR3 region is CATGPNRGGPEMEQYF. Written as DNA, the CDR3 is TGTGCCACAGGTCCCAATAGAGGGGGCCCTGAGATGGAGCAGTACTTC.

V gene TRBV19 combines with J gene TRBJ1-1; 8 bases map to TRBD1. CDR1 and CDR2 (germline): LNHDA, SQIVND (reference sequence). The CDR3 is 14 residues long. V trimming: 10 bases; J trimming: 7 bases; junction bases outside the gene matches: 14. CDR3 in amino acids: CATKTGQGSIEAFF. In nucleotides, the CDR3 is TGTGCCACTAAAACCGGACAGGGTAGTATTGAAGCTTTCTTT.

The chain combines TRBV12-5 with TRBJ1-2; maybe TRBD1 (5 bases). Per germline, CDR1 LGHNT and CDR2 FRNRAP. The V gene lost 0 bases and the J gene lost 2 bases, with 16 bases spanning the gap. CDR3 length: 17 residues. The CDR3, as DNA: TGTGCTAGTGGTTTGGTCCCGCAGGGCGGTTGGAACTATGGCTACACCTTC. Its translation is CASGLVPQGGWNYGYTF.

On this clone itself: At the DNA level, this CDR3 is encoded by other sequences in the same sample as well. The chain recombines TRBV7-9 with TRBJ1-1; the D is unclear. Germline V CDR1 and CDR2: SEHNR, FQNEAQ (reference sequence). This CDR3 has 14 amino acids. V lost 5 bases and J 1 base, leaving 11 bases between the germline ends. The CDR3 coding sequence is TGTGCCAGCAGCCCCCGGGGAGAGAACACTGAAGCTTTCTTT. Protein: CASSPRGENTEAFF.

The rearrangement joins TRBV6-2 or TRBV6-3 to TRBJ1-2; 9 nucleotides agree with TRBD1. The CDR3 has 14 residues. In germline, CDR1 is MNHEY, CDR2 SVGEGT. The J segment lost 5 bases and the V segment lost 5 bases, leaving 6 bases of the junction unmatched. The CDR3 DNA reads as TGTGCCAGCAGTCCCGGGACAGGGCCATATGGCTACACCTTC. Its protein product is CASSPGTGPYGYTF.

The chain carries TRBV6-2 or TRBV6-3 and TRBJ1-3; D not resolved. From germline, CDR1 is MNHEY and CDR2 SVGEGT. Trimming shortened V by 5 bases and J by 8 bases, and 16 bases separated the two germline ends. The CDR3 covers 14 residues. CDR3 residues: CASSITPGLYTIYF. The CDR3 nucleotides read TGTGCCAGCAGTATTACACCCGGACTCTACACCATATATTTT.

The CDR3 reads CASNTLEGGASPLHF. Written as DNA, the CDR3 is TGTGCCAGCAACACCCTGGAAGGGGGTGCTTCACCCCTCCACTTT. The rearrangement joins TRBV6-5 to TRBJ1-6; tentatively, D is TRBD1 (6 bases). The length of the CDR3 is 15 residues. Germline V gene data show CDR1 as MNHEY and CDR2 as SVGAGI. V was pared by 7 bases and J by 9 bases, with 19 bases between.

V and J are TRBV2 and TRBJ2-2; D may be TRBD2 (6 bases). This CDR3 comprises 14 residues. Looked up from germline, CDR1 is SNHLY and CDR2 is FYNNEI. Trimming removed 5 bases at V and 2 bases at J, with 9 bases between. DNA of the CDR3: TGTGCCAGCAGTCTGCGGGGTAACACCGGGGAGCTGTTTTTT. Residues: CASSLRGNTGELFF.

The chain links TRBV4-1 to TRBJ1-2; 9 nucleotides agree with TRBD1. The CDR3 sequence is 16 residues long. Trimming took 0 bases from V and 7 from J; bases not matched to a gene: 9. Germline assignment: CDR1 MGHRA and CDR2 YSYEKL. This chain's CDR3 is CASSQEPVQGASGYTF. CDR3 coding DNA: TGCGCCAGCAGCCAAGAGCCCGTACAGGGGGCCAGTGGCTACACCTTC.

The chain is built from TRBV3-1 (or the pseudogene TRBV3-2) and TRBJ2-3; D remains unclear. The length of the CDR3 is 12 residues. Trimming cost V 5 bases and J 9 bases, with 12 bases left between them. Germline CDR1 and CDR2: LGHDT and YNNKEL (reference sequence). This chain's CDR3 is CASSEASGTQYF. Here the CDR3 DNA reads TGTGCCAGCAGCGAGGCTTCTGGGACGCAGTATTTT.

This chain links TRBV19 with TRBJ1-5; D is uncertain. Trimming cost V 7 bases and J 4 bases, with 11 bases left between them. This CDR3 comprises 13 residues. Germline CDR1 is LNHDA and CDR2 is SQIVND (reference sequence). The CDR3 is CASNWEVNQPQHF. CDR3 nucleotides: TGTGCCAGTAATTGGGAGGTTAATCAGCCCCAGCATTTT.

The chain has TRBV15 and TRBJ2-1, with a possible D match to TRBD1 (6 bases). Trimming took 11 bases from V and 3 from J, leaving 11 bases between them. This CDR3 is 12 amino acids long. Germline V CDR1 and CDR2: LNHNV, YYDKDF (reference sequence). CDR3 sequence: CASGTIYNEQFF. DNA for the CDR3: TGTGCCTCCGGGACAATCTACAATGAGCAGTTCTTC.

The V gene is TRBV4-1, the J gene TRBJ2-7; 9 bases align to TRBD1. Germline V gene lookup returns CDR1 MGHRA and CDR2 YSYEKL. The CDR3 runs 15 residues. The junction had 3 bases not matched to a gene; V was cut back by 1 base and J by 2 bases. Here the CDR3 reads CASSQGGTGTYEQYF. The CDR3 nucleotides are TGCGCCAGCAGCCAAGGGGGGACAGGGACCTACGAGCAGTACTTC.

The genes are TRBV19 and TRBJ1-2; 9 bases line up with TRBD1. After removal of 4 bases from V and 4 bases from J, the junction contained 7 bases not matched to a gene. The CDR3 runs to 15 residues. The germline V gene has CDR1 LNHDA and CDR2 SQIVND (reference sequence). The chain's CDR3 is CASSTGTGPGYGYTF. The CDR3 DNA reads as TGTGCCAGTAGTACTGGGACAGGGCCCGGCTATGGCTACACCTTC.

The V call is TRBV6-5, the J call TRBJ1-2; no firm D call. Germline V gene data show CDR1 as MNHEY and CDR2 as SVGAGI. Deletions cut 2 bases from V and 3 bases from J, with 13 bases between. There are 15 residues in the CDR3. The CDR3 DNA reads as TGTGCCAGCAGTTACGGCGGCGGGAGTTACTATGGCTACACCTTC. Translated, it gives CASSYGGGSYYGYTF.

This chain links TRBV3-1 (or the pseudogene TRBV3-2) with TRBJ1-1; 9 bases fit TRBD1. Losses at the gene ends were 6 bases for V and 5 bases for J; bases not matched to a gene: 10. This CDR3 has 15 amino acids. CDR1 is LGHDT and CDR2 is YNNKEL in the germline V gene (reference sequence). The CDR3 DNA reads as TGTGCCAGCAGGGATCATGGGACAGGGCGAACTGAAGCTTTCTTT. Protein product: CASRDHGTGRTEAFF.

V usage is TRBV23-1 and J usage is TRBJ2-5; D perhaps matches TRBD2 (5 bases). TRBV23-1 is noted as an ORF with a role that remains uncertain. V lost 6 bases to trimming and J lost 3 bases, with 20 bases between them. The CDR3 is 16 residues long. CDR3 DNA sequence: TGCGCCAGCAGCCGTCCCCAACGCCGGGAAAAAGAGACCCAGTACTTC. Its protein is CASSRPQRREKETQYF.

The V and J genes are TRBV27 and TRBJ2-4; D is unresolved. The CDR3 loop spans 13 amino acids. Trimming stripped 3 bases from V and 1 base from J, with 4 bases between. In germline, CDR1 is MNHEY, CDR2 SMNVEV (reference sequence). This chain's CDR3 is CASSFSAKNIQYF. The DNA for the CDR3 is TGTGCCAGCAGTTTTTCGGCCAAAAACATTCAGTACTTC.

The chain links TRBV10-3 to TRBJ1-1, with D unresolved. Germline-derived CDR1 and CDR2 are ENHRY and SYGVKD. Trimming pared 0 bases from V and 1 base from J, leaving 9 bases between. The CDR3 length is 15 residues. The CDR3 nucleotides read TGTGCCATCAGTGAGTCCCGGTGGGCGAACACTGAAGCTTTCTTT. Protein sequence: CAISESRWANTEAFF.

The chain uses TRBV13 and TRBJ2-7, with TRBD1 matching over 9 bases. The germline V gene encodes CDR1 PRHDT and CDR2 FYEKMQ (reference sequence). The CDR3 is made up of 15 amino acids. The ends lost 5 bases at V and 5 bases at J; junction bases unmatched: 10. The CDR3 coding sequence is TGTGCCAGCAGCCCAGGAGGGACAGGGTACGACGAGCAGTACTTC. This codes for CASSPGGTGYDEQYF.

The chain recombines TRBV5-4 with TRBJ2-2; tentative D call: TRBD2 (5 bases). The CDR3 sequence is 14 residues long. Germline V gene sequence: CDR1 SGHNT, CDR2 YYREEE (reference sequence). V was trimmed by 4 bases and J by 1 base, leaving 8 bases between them. This CDR3 reads CASSRRGNTGELFF. In nucleotides, the CDR3 is TGTGCCAGCAGCCGACGGGGGAACACCGGGGAGCTGTTTTTT.

The CDR3 sequence is CASSLEGRGTEAFF. CDR3 bases: TGTGCCAGCAGCTTAGAAGGGAGAGGCACTGAAGCTTTCTTT. This chain joins TRBV13 and TRBJ1-1; D gene unclear. The germline V gene encodes CDR1 PRHDT and CDR2 FYEKMQ (reference sequence). The CDR3 contains 14 residues. Trimming shortened V by 1 base and J by 4 bases, and 10 bases separated the two germline ends.

The chain employs TRBV2 and TRBJ1-5; weak D call: TRBD1 (5 bases). CDR1 and CDR2 from the germline V gene are SNHLY and FYNNEI. The CDR3 is 14 amino acids. V was pared by 2 bases and J by 5 bases, with 10 bases between. The CDR3 region has the DNA TGTGCCAGCAGTGAATCAAGCAGGGATCAGCCCCAGCATTTT. Residues: CASSESSRDQPQHF.

V and J are TRBV11-2 and TRBJ2-7, with D unresolved. V lost 0 bases and J lost 1, with 7 bases in between. Germline loops: CDR1 SGHAT, CDR2 FQNNGV. The CDR3 has 14 residues. The CDR3 reads CASSLEPGSYEQYF. CDR3 sequence (DNA): TGTGCCAGCAGCTTAGAGCCCGGTTCCTACGAGCAGTACTTC.